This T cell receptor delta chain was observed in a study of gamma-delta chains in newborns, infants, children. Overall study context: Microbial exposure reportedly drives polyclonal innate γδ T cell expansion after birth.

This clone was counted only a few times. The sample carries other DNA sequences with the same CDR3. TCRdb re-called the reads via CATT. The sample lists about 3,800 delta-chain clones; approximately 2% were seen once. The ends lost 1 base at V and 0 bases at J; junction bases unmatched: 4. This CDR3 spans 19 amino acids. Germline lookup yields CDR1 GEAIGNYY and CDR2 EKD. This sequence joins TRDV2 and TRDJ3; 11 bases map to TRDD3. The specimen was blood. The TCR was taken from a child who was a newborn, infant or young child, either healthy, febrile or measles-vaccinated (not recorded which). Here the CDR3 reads CACDTLTGGYSWDTRQMFF. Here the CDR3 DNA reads TGTGCCTGTGACACTCTTACTGGGGGATACTCCTGGGACACCCGACAGATGTTTTTC.